The 5 T cell receptor beta chains presented below share a single source sample, sequenced in a study of T cell repertoires in cytomegalovirus infection (dated by TCRdb to the late 2010s). Sequencing used an Illumina HiSeq 1500. TCRdb redid the processing of the public reads, applying fastp at Q25 and MiXCR, and retained in-frame beta chains. Duplicate CDR3 protein sequences are folded into a single record with the most common DNA and genes. The sample table shows some 900,000 distinct CDR3 sequences, and 32% are seen once. The ten largest clones add up to around an eighth of the sample. The treatment or condition label for this specimen denotes: in vitro stimulation with specific CMV peptide epitopes to enrich CMV-specific T cells. Their antigens remain unidentified. Specimen: cultured CD8+ T cells from PBMCs, collected from culture after CMV antigen stimulation. The receptors stem from a human donor in good health (CMV status not recorded). Some clones in this sample may be carry-over from other donors' samples.

As for this clonotype: It is likely a read error: a sequence one base away is far more abundant. This chain uses TRBV6-6 with TRBJ2-2; D is ambiguous. Germline assignment: CDR1 MNHNY and CDR2 SVGAGI (reference sequence). The CDR3 spans 13 residues. Deletions cut 1 base from V and 2 bases from J, with 2 bases between. The CDR3 loop reads CASSYFNTGELFF. CDR3 nucleotides: TGTGCCAGCAGTTACTTCAACACCGGGGAGCTGTTTTTT.

This clonotype has just a few counts. This chain uses TRBV6-1 with TRBJ2-7, with 8 bases fitting TRBD2. After removal of 8 bases from V and 4 bases from J, the junction contained 10 bases not matched to a gene. The CDR3 has 14 residues. Germline lookup yields CDR1 MNHNS and CDR2 SASEGT. Here the CDR3 reads CASLGVAGRYEQYF. DNA of the CDR3: TGTGCCAGCCTCGGGGTAGCGGGGAGGTACGAGCAGTACTTC.

The gene calls are TRBV6-7 and TRBJ2-3; 7 nucleotides align to TRBD2. TRBV6-7 qualifies as an ORF whose function is uncertain. The J segment lost 3 bases and the V segment lost 1 base, leaving 10 bases of the junction unmatched. The CDR3 runs to 17 residues. The CDR3 bases are TGTGCCAGCAGTTACTTCGCTCAAGGGCGGGGGACAGATACGCAGTATTTT. It encodes CASSYFAQGRGTDTQYF.

Many counts were recorded for this clonotype. The chain carries TRBV12-3 or TRBV12-4 and TRBJ2-7; TRBD2 is a possible D gene (5 bases). This CDR3 region has 15 residues. V dropped 6 bases and J dropped 3 bases, with 18 bases sitting between them. CDR3 DNA: TGTGCCAGCAGCTCAAGAGGGCAGGAGAACTACGAGCAGTACTTC. It encodes CASSSRGQENYEQYF.

The chain couples TRBV27 to TRBJ2-1; D is perhaps TRBD1 (6 bases). This CDR3 region has 16 residues. V lost 3 bases and J lost 4, with 16 bases in between. Germline-derived CDR1 and CDR2 are MNHEY and SMNVEV (reference sequence). CDR3 bases: TGTGCCAGCAGTTTGATCGGGACACCCCTATACAATGAGCAGTTCTTC. This gives the protein CASSLIGTPLYNEQFF.